This is a list of T cell receptor beta chains from one sample in a study of shared clonotypes between healthy human individuals. Profiling relied on immunoSEQ multiplex PCR, and the TCRdb table lists in-frame clones only, not all of them. The data contain more than 2 million clones, roughly 94% of them singletons. Material for sequencing was naive CD4+ T cells sorted from blood. The origin of the receptors is a man aged 18 to 29 in good health. Both conserved end residues are part of each CDR3. The D gene is left open where the match is weak. A row's size may be missing; if present it is once, few, many or a size class.

CDR3	DNA	V	J	D	size
CASSLGTLEKLFF	TGTGCCAGCAGCCTAGGGACTTTGGAAAAACTGTTTTTT	TRBV7-8	TRBJ1-4	NA	NA
CASSVESGTVAYEQYF	TGTGCCAGCAGTGTTGAATCCGGCACAGTAGCCTACGAGCAGTACTTC	TRBV2	TRBJ2-7	NA	NA
CASSLAGGQKPVPLNEAFF	TGTGCCAGCAGCTTAGCTGGAGGCCAGAAACCCGTCCCGCTCAATGAAGCTTTCTTT	TRBV7-8	TRBJ1-1	NA	NA
CASTGGNTIYF	TGTGCCAGCACAGGAGGAAACACCATATATTTT	TRBV28	TRBJ1-3	NA	NA
CASWGSSYNSPLHF	TGTGCCAGTTGGGGGAGCTCCTATAATTCACCCCTCCACTTT	TRBV6-1	TRBJ1-6	NA	NA
CASSWRTSGTYEQYF	TGTGCCAGCTCCTGGCGGACTAGCGGGACCTACGAGCAGTACTTC	TRBV6-5	TRBJ2-7	TRBD2	once
CASSPRASRQYF	TGTGCCAGCAGTCCAAGGGCTAGTCGGCAGTACTTC	TRBV28	TRBJ2-7	NA	NA
CASSASGASYEQYF	TGTGCCAGCAGCGCCTCGGGGGCCTCCTACGAGCAGTACTTC	TRBV9	TRBJ2-7	NA	NA
CASSLEGTHQETQYF	TGTGCCAGCAGCTTGGAGGGTACGCACCAAGAGACCCAGTACTTC	TRBV6-1	TRBJ2-5	NA	NA
CASSQDPGGEASEQYF	TGTGCCAGCAGCCAGGACCCGGGTGGGGAGGCCTCCGAGCAGTACTTC	TRBV4-2	TRBJ2-7	NA	once
CASSQPTGPLSYEQYF	TGCGCCAGCAGCCAACCCACAGGGCCTCTCTCCTACGAGCAGTACTTC	TRBV4-1	TRBJ2-7	NA	NA
CASSVRGGPYNEQFF	TGCGCCAGCAGCGTGAGGGGGGGTCCATACAATGAGCAGTTCTTC	TRBV5-1	TRBJ2-1	NA	NA
CASSQDLGGGMNTGELFF	TGTGCCAGCAGCCAAGATTTGGGCGGGGGCATGAACACCGGGGAGCTGTTTTTT	TRBV4-2	TRBJ2-2	NA	NA
CASSHTGTGDFSNQPQHF	TGTGCCAGCAGTCACACCGGGACAGGGGACTTTAGCAATCAGCCCCAGCATTTT	TRBV6-7	TRBJ1-5	TRBD1	NA
CASSKQGNEQFF	TGTGCCAGCAGTAAACAGGGCAATGAGCAGTTCTTC	TRBV6-5	TRBJ2-1	NA	NA
CASMTDNEQFF	TGTGCCAGCATGACAGACAATGAGCAGTTCTTC	TRBV2	TRBJ2-1	NA	NA
CSVSTGQANQPQHF	TGCAGCGTGTCAACGGGACAGGCTAATCAGCCCCAGCATTTT	TRBV29-1	TRBJ1-5	TRBD1	few
CATQSGIRGEQYF	TGCGCCACCCAGAGCGGGATACGGGGCGAGCAGTACTTC	TRBV4-1	TRBJ2-7	TRBD2	NA